The 13 T cell receptor beta chains reported below all come from one sample, sequenced in a study of shared clonotypes between healthy human individuals. Produced via immunoSEQ multiplex PCR; TCRdb's table is partial and in-frame only. In the table there are around 980,000 clones, about 84% of which are singletons. The sample was memory CD4+ T cells from PBMCs. Subset in this sample: CD45RA-negative fraction. The receptors were gathered from a man between 18 and 35 years old in good health. Some clones in this sample may be carry-over from other donors' samples.

J is TRBJ2-5 and V is TRBV6-6; D gene ambiguous. Germline lookup yields CDR1 MNHNY and CDR2 SVGAGI (reference sequence). Trimming took 6 bases from V and 4 from J, leaving 6 bases between them. This CDR3 is built from 11 residues. The CDR3 reads CASSTGETQYF. DNA of the CDR3: TGTGCCAGCAGCACGGGAGAGACCCAGTACTTC.

This chain links TRBV6-4 with TRBJ2-3; 13 positions agree with TRBD2. The V and J ends lost 6 bases and 4 bases, in that order; junction bases with no gene match: 4. Germline CDR1 is MRHNA and CDR2 is SNTAGT. The CDR3 runs 15 residues. CDR3 DNA: TGTGCCAGCAGCCTGACTAGCGGGAGGCCAGATACGCAGTATTTT. Protein sequence: CASSLTSGRPDTQYF.

This chain connects TRBV19 to TRBJ1-4; D gene unclear. Between the trimmed V and J ends, which lost 11 bases and 0 bases, there was a span of 10 bases. The CDR3 spans 13 residues. CDR1 is LNHDA and CDR2 is SQIVND in the germline V gene (reference sequence). Here the CDR3 reads CASGTSTNEKLFF. The CDR3 DNA reads TGTGCCTCCGGTACTTCAACTAATGAAAAACTGTTTTTT. The full variable domain, rest sourced from reference TRBV19 and TRBJ1-4, is DGGITQSPKYLFRKEGQNVTLSCEQNLNHDAMYWYRQDPGQGLRLIYYSQIVNDFQKGDIAEGYSVSREKKESFPLTVTSAQKNPTAFYLCASGTSTNEKLFFGSGTQLSVL.

The chain is built from TRBV10-3 and TRBJ2-7, with 7 nucleotides matching TRBD2. With V trimmed by 8 bases and J by 7 bases, 17 bases remained unmatched. This CDR3 has 15 residues. The germline V gene encodes CDR1 ENHRY and CDR2 SYGVKD. The CDR3 protein is CAIGQGREVPGEQYF. DNA of the CDR3: TGTGCCATCGGCCAGGGACGGGAGGTGCCTGGGGAGCAGTACTTC.

This chain links TRBV11-3 with TRBJ1-2; D remains unclear. V lost 5 bases to trimming and J lost 8 bases, with 15 bases between them. The germline V gene encodes CDR1 SGHNT and CDR2 YENEEA. This CDR3 is built from 13 residues. As DNA, the CDR3 is TGTGCCAGCAGCCCCGATGCTGGGCAGGGCTACACCTTC. Its translation is CASSPDAGQGYTF.

CDR3 in amino acids: CASISGVPYEQYF. CDR3 DNA sequence: TGTGCCAGCATCTCGGGGGTACCCTACGAGCAGTACTTC. The gene calls are TRBV28 and TRBJ2-7; a possible D gene is TRBD2 (6 bases). This CDR3 comprises 13 residues. Trimming stripped 7 bases from V and 2 bases from J, with 12 bases between. Per germline, CDR1 MDHEN and CDR2 SYDVKM.

This chain connects TRBV5-4 to TRBJ2-2, with a tentative D call TRBD1 (9 bases). CDR3 size: 19 residues. V was shortened by 4 bases and J by 0 bases, with 22 bases between the two germline ends. In germline, CDR1 is SGHNT, CDR2 YYREEE (reference sequence). CDR3 sequence reads: CASSPGRATGGANTGELFF. Written as DNA, the CDR3 is TGTGCCAGCAGCCCCGGGAGGGCTACAGGGGGCGCGAACACCGGGGAGCTGTTTTTT.

The chain uses TRBV2 and TRBJ1-1; 7 bases are a match to TRBD1. The CDR3 is 16 amino acids. CDR1 is SNHLY and CDR2 is FYNNEI in the germline V gene. The ends lost 6 bases at V and 2 bases at J; junction bases unmatched: 12. CDR3 coding DNA: TGTGCCAGCAGCAACCCGACAGGGCCAGCAAACACTGAAGCTTTCTTT. Residues: CASSNPTGPANTEAFF.

Remarks on this clone: A much more abundant neighbour one base away suggests this may be a read error. The V gene is TRBV29-1, the J gene TRBJ1-1; the D gene is possibly TRBD1 (6 bases). Per germline, CDR1 SQVTM and CDR2 ANQGSEA. CDR3 length: 15 amino acids. The CDR3 nucleotides read TGCCGCGGGGGGGGCGGGTGGGGAATGAACACTGAAGCTTTCTTT. This translates into CRGGGGWGMNTEAFF.

Of note for this clone: Other DNA sequences in this sample translate to the same CDR3. The gene calls are TRBV7-2 and TRBJ2-5; D unresolved. V lost 1 base, J lost 2 bases, and 2 bases lay in between. Germline V CDR1 and CDR2: SGHTA, FQGNSA. The CDR3 is made up of 12 amino acids. The DNA for the CDR3 is TGTGCCAGCAGCTTAGGACAAGAGACCCAGTACTTC. Its translation is CASSLGQETQYF.

The CDR3 region is CASSFHSFAGPGTEAFF. CDR3 nucleotide sequence: TGTGCCAGCAGCTTCCACTCCTTCGCGGGGCCCGGGACTGAAGCTTTCTTT. This sequence joins TRBV11-2 and TRBJ1-1; the D gene is possibly TRBD1 (5 bases). CDR3 length: 17 residues. V lost 3 bases to trimming and J lost 5 bases, with 22 bases between them. CDR1 and CDR2 (germline): SGHAT, FQNNGV.

The rearrangement joins TRBV5-6 to TRBJ2-5; possibly TRBD2 for D (5 bases). Trimming removed 0 bases from V and 2 bases from J, with 8 bases in between. The CDR3 extends over 14 amino acids. From germline, CDR1 is SGHDT and CDR2 YYEEEE. The DNA of the CDR3 is TGTGCCAGCAGCTTGGCCAGGAGGCAAGAGACCCAGTACTTC. Amino acids: CASSLARRQETQYF. Based on the CDR3 plus reference TRBV5-6 and TRBJ2-5, the full variable domain is DAGVTQSPTHLIKTRGQQVTLRCSPKSGHDTVSWYQQALGQGPQFIFQYYEEEERQRGNFPDRFSGHQFPNYSSELNVNALLLGDSALYLCASSLARRQETQYFGPGTRLLVL.

V is TRBV6-1 and J is TRBJ1-5; TRBD1 matches at 9 bases. This CDR3 contains 15 residues. Germline V gene sequence: CDR1 MNHNS, CDR2 SASEGT. The junction had 7 bases not matched to a gene; V was cut back by 5 bases and J by 5 bases. In DNA form, the CDR3 reads TGTGCCAGCAGTTTCGACAGGGGGTGGGATCAGCCCCAGCATTTT. Translating gives CASSFDRGWDQPQHF.